These T cell receptor beta chains were read from a single sample in a study of Ad26.COV2.S vaccination and SARS-CoV-2 variants. The method was immunoSEQ multiplex PCR; TCRdb's version includes in-frame clones alone and lacks a portion of them. Among around 170,000 clones, approximately 90% were seen once, and the ten largest hold 5% to 6.5%. The material was peripheral blood, obtained after recovery from COVID-19. The receptors shown here come from a human donor who had recovered from COVID-19. CDR3s include the opening cysteine and the closing phenylalanine or tryptophan. The order of the fields is clone size, D gene, V gene, J gene, CDR3 DNA, CDR3 protein. The D gene is left open where the match is weak. Rows give clone size only sometimes, using once, few, many, or a class for an expanded clone.

clone_size: -
d_call: TRBD2
v_call: TRBV6-1
j_call: TRBJ2-5
cdr3_nt: TGTGCCAGCAGTGAAGCGGCGGGGGGGCAAGAGACCCAGTACTTC
cdr3_aa: CASSEAAGGQETQYF

clone_size: -
d_call: -
v_call: TRBV7-3
j_call: TRBJ2-2
cdr3_nt: TGTGCCAGCAAAATTGACAGTTACACCGGGGAGCTGTTTTTT
cdr3_aa: CASKIDSYTGELFF

clone_size: -
d_call: -
v_call: TRBV7-2
j_call: TRBJ2-7
cdr3_nt: TGTGCCAGCAGCTGGCAGGGGGGATACTACGAGCAGTACTTC
cdr3_aa: CASSWQGGYYEQYF

clone_size: once
d_call: TRBD1
v_call: TRBV28
j_call: TRBJ2-7
cdr3_nt: TGTGCCAGCAGAAGGACAGGGTCATCCTACGAGCAGTACTTC
cdr3_aa: CASRRTGSSYEQYF

clone_size: few
d_call: -
v_call: TRBV7-9
j_call: TRBJ2-5
cdr3_nt: TGTGCCAGCAGCTTAGCCGCGTCGGCGAGGGAGACCCAGTACTTC
cdr3_aa: CASSLAASARETQYF

clone_size: -
d_call: -
v_call: TRBV9
j_call: TRBJ2-1
cdr3_nt: TGTGCCAGCGGATATTACAATGAGCAGTTCTTC
cdr3_aa: CASGYYNEQFF

clone_size: -
d_call: -
v_call: TRBV12-3/TRBV12-4
j_call: TRBJ1-2
cdr3_nt: TGTGCCAGCAGTCCGGATAGGACTTATGGCTACACCTTC
cdr3_aa: CASSPDRTYGYTF

clone_size: -
d_call: TRBD1
v_call: TRBV11-3
j_call: TRBJ2-5
cdr3_nt: TGTGCCAGCAGCTTAGTTCCAGGGGGCATGGAGACCCAGTACTTC
cdr3_aa: CASSLVPGGMETQYF

clone_size: -
d_call: -
v_call: TRBV28
j_call: TRBJ1-1
cdr3_nt: TGTGCCAGCAGTTTCCCTGGGACGCCGGAGGCTGAAGCTTTCTTT
cdr3_aa: CASSFPGTPEAEAFF

clone_size: -
d_call: TRBD2
v_call: TRBV4-2
j_call: TRBJ2-5
cdr3_nt: TGTGCCAGCAGCCCGCTAGCGGGAGGAGGGCAAGAGACCCAGTACTTC
cdr3_aa: CASSPLAGGGQETQYF

clone_size: -
d_call: -
v_call: TRBV6-5
j_call: TRBJ2-7
cdr3_nt: TGTGCCAGCAGTTCACTCACGGTGGGCGAGCAGTACTTC
cdr3_aa: CASSSLTVGEQYF

clone_size: -
d_call: -
v_call: TRBV11-2
j_call: TRBJ1-3
cdr3_nt: TGTGCCAGCAGCAAAGACAGAATCTCTGGAAACACCATATATTTT
cdr3_aa: CASSKDRISGNTIYF

clone_size: -
d_call: -
v_call: TRBV28
j_call: TRBJ1-2
cdr3_nt: TGTGCCAGCAGTTTCCCCGGGACCCTCTATGGCTACACCTTC
cdr3_aa: CASSFPGTLYGYTF

clone_size: -
d_call: TRBD2
v_call: TRBV13
j_call: TRBJ2-7
cdr3_nt: TGTGCCAGCAGCTTAGGTGTAGAGCGGGGGGGAGACGAGCAGTACTTC
cdr3_aa: CASSLGVERGGDEQYF

clone_size: -
d_call: TRBD2
v_call: TRBV5-6
j_call: TRBJ2-1
cdr3_nt: TGTGCCAGCAGCTATGGGACTAGTGGCTATGAGCAGTTCTTC
cdr3_aa: CASSYGTSGYEQFF

clone_size: -
d_call: TRBD1
v_call: TRBV5-6
j_call: TRBJ2-7
cdr3_nt: TGTGCCAGCAGCCGCTTCCAGGGACAGGGAGTCGGGGAGCAGTACTTC
cdr3_aa: CASSRFQGQGVGEQYF

clone_size: -
d_call: TRBD1
v_call: TRBV5-1
j_call: TRBJ2-3
cdr3_nt: TGCGCCAGCAGCAAACCGGGACAGGGAGGCACAGATACGCAGTATTTT
cdr3_aa: CASSKPGQGGTDTQYF

clone_size: -
d_call: TRBD1
v_call: TRBV11-2
j_call: TRBJ2-1
cdr3_nt: TGTGCCAGCAGCTCATCCCCGGGACAGGGGGCTGATGAGCAGTTCTTC
cdr3_aa: CASSSSPGQGADEQFF

clone_size: -
d_call: -
v_call: TRBV7-9
j_call: TRBJ2-5
cdr3_nt: TGTGCCAGCACCTCACACTGGGAGACCCAGTACTTC
cdr3_aa: CASTSHWETQYF

clone_size: once
d_call: -
v_call: TRBV25-1
j_call: TRBJ2-7
cdr3_nt: TGTGCCAGCAGTGCCTCCGGGACTTCCTACGAGCAGTACTTC
cdr3_aa: CASSASGTSYEQYF

clone_size: -
d_call: -
v_call: TRBV1
j_call: TRBJ2-7
cdr3_nt: TGCACCAGCAGCCCGAGCGGTTCCTACGAGCAGTACTTC
cdr3_aa: CTSSPSGSYEQYF

clone_size: -
d_call: -
v_call: TRBV6-2/TRBV6-3
j_call: TRBJ2-2
cdr3_nt: TGTGCCAGCAGTTATGGTAGACAGTTTACCGGGGAGCTGTTTTTT
cdr3_aa: CASSYGRQFTGELFF

clone_size: -
d_call: -
v_call: TRBV6-1
j_call: TRBJ1-6
cdr3_nt: TGTGCCAGCAGTGAATTTGGGACACTTTCTTCACCCCTCCACTTT
cdr3_aa: CASSEFGTLSSPLHF

clone_size: -
d_call: -
v_call: TRBV10-1
j_call: TRBJ2-1
cdr3_nt: TGCGCCAGCAGTGACAGGGGCCCCTTGACCTACAATGAGCAGTTCTTC
cdr3_aa: CASSDRGPLTYNEQFF

clone_size: -
d_call: TRBD1
v_call: TRBV6-5
j_call: TRBJ2-7
cdr3_nt: TGTGCCAGCAGTTACGACAGGGACTCCTACGAGCAGTACTTC
cdr3_aa: CASSYDRDSYEQYF

clone_size: once
d_call: -
v_call: TRBV3-1/TRBV3-2
j_call: TRBJ1-2
cdr3_nt: TGTGCCAGCAGCCCCCTTGGCTATGGCTACACCTTC
cdr3_aa: CASSPLGYGYTF

clone_size: -
d_call: TRBD1
v_call: TRBV6-5
j_call: TRBJ1-3
cdr3_nt: TGTGCCAGCAGTTACTCGAGGACAGGGAGGAACACCATATATTTT
cdr3_aa: CASSYSRTGRNTIYF

clone_size: once
d_call: -
v_call: TRBV6-6
j_call: TRBJ2-7
cdr3_nt: TGTGCCAGCACCCAGGGGGGAGGGCAGTACTTC
cdr3_aa: CASTQGGGQYF

clone_size: -
d_call: TRBD2
v_call: TRBV4-1
j_call: TRBJ2-3
cdr3_nt: TGCGCCAGCAGCCAAGATCAATGGCTAGCGGGGGGGCAGGGCACAGATACGCAGTATTTT
cdr3_aa: CASSQDQWLAGGQGTDTQYF

clone_size: -
d_call: -
v_call: TRBV27
j_call: TRBJ1-4
cdr3_nt: TGTGCCAGCAGTCCGAGGACCCTAAATGAAAAACTGTTTTTT
cdr3_aa: CASSPRTLNEKLFF

clone_size: -
d_call: -
v_call: TRBV6-5
j_call: TRBJ2-7
cdr3_nt: TGTGCCAGCAGTTACACCGGGCCCCGGGGCGAGCAGTACTTC
cdr3_aa: CASSYTGPRGEQYF

clone_size: -
d_call: -
v_call: TRBV11-3
j_call: TRBJ2-1
cdr3_nt: TGTGCCAGCAGCTTAGGCTCCCCGCGACTAGGGATGGGCTACAATGAGCAGTTCTTC
cdr3_aa: CASSLGSPRLGMGYNEQFF

clone_size: -
d_call: -
v_call: TRBV3-1/TRBV3-2
j_call: TRBJ1-4
cdr3_nt: TGTGCCAGCAGCCTCACGGGAGGGAATGAAAAACTGTTTTTT
cdr3_aa: CASSLTGGNEKLFF

clone_size: -
d_call: -
v_call: TRBV19
j_call: TRBJ1-1
cdr3_nt: TGTGCCAGTAGTATCACTCCGCGGGGGCCTGAAGCTTTCTTT
cdr3_aa: CASSITPRGPEAFF

clone_size: -
d_call: -
v_call: TRBV5-4
j_call: TRBJ2-1
cdr3_nt: TGTGCCAGCAGCCTATACTTGGATGAGCAGTTCTTC
cdr3_aa: CASSLYLDEQFF

clone_size: -
d_call: TRBD2
v_call: TRBV9
j_call: TRBJ2-3
cdr3_nt: TGTGCCAGCAGCGAGCGGCCGGGACTAGCGGGAGGGCCTCAAGATACGCAGTATTTT
cdr3_aa: CASSERPGLAGGPQDTQYF

clone_size: -
d_call: -
v_call: TRBV5-4
j_call: TRBJ2-7
cdr3_nt: TGTGCCAGCAGCTCTCTACAGGGACCTCCCTACGAGCAGTACTTC
cdr3_aa: CASSSLQGPPYEQYF

clone_size: -
d_call: TRBD1
v_call: TRBV5-1
j_call: TRBJ2-5
cdr3_nt: TGCGCCAGCAGGCCCGGGACAGGGGTCGAGACCCAGTACTTC
cdr3_aa: CASRPGTGVETQYF

clone_size: -
d_call: TRBD2
v_call: TRBV6-2/TRBV6-3
j_call: TRBJ2-7
cdr3_nt: TGTGCCAGCAGCTTAGCGGGATCGGGTGAGCAGTACTTC
cdr3_aa: CASSLAGSGEQYF

clone_size: -
d_call: -
v_call: TRBV5-6
j_call: TRBJ2-7
cdr3_nt: TGTGCCAGCAGCCCTCAACCAGGGACAAAAAGCTCCTACGAGCAGTACTTC
cdr3_aa: CASSPQPGTKSSYEQYF

clone_size: -
d_call: -
v_call: TRBV5-6
j_call: TRBJ2-7
cdr3_nt: TGTGCCAGCAGCTTGCTTTCCGAGCAGTACTTC
cdr3_aa: CASSLLSEQYF

clone_size: -
d_call: -
v_call: TRBV19
j_call: TRBJ1-5
cdr3_nt: TGTGCCAGTAGTATGGTCCGATACTATCAGCCCCAGCATTTT
cdr3_aa: CASSMVRYYQPQHF

clone_size: -
d_call: TRBD1
v_call: TRBV9
j_call: TRBJ1-2
cdr3_nt: TGTGCCAGCAGCTATGGACAGGGTGTGATCAATTATGGCTACACCTTC
cdr3_aa: CASSYGQGVINYGYTF

clone_size: -
d_call: -
v_call: TRBV5-6
j_call: TRBJ2-7
cdr3_nt: TGTGCCAGCAGCCGGACTTCCTACGAGCAGTACTTC
cdr3_aa: CASSRTSYEQYF

clone_size: few
d_call: -
v_call: TRBV7-9
j_call: TRBJ2-7
cdr3_nt: TGTGCCAGCAGCTTAGCTCGGCAGGGGGGGTACGAGCAGTACTTC
cdr3_aa: CASSLARQGGYEQYF

clone_size: -
d_call: -
v_call: TRBV28
j_call: TRBJ1-3
cdr3_nt: TGTGCCACCGGATCAGGGTCTGGAAACACCATATATTTT
cdr3_aa: CATGSGSGNTIYF

clone_size: -
d_call: TRBD1
v_call: TRBV5-1
j_call: TRBJ1-5
cdr3_nt: TGCGCCAGCAGCTTGACAGGGGGCGGCAATCAGCCCCAGCATTTT
cdr3_aa: CASSLTGGGNQPQHF

clone_size: -
d_call: TRBD1
v_call: TRBV5-4
j_call: TRBJ1-2
cdr3_nt: TGTGCCAGCAGCTTGGTGGCTGTGACAGGGGAGCATGGCTACACCTTC
cdr3_aa: CASSLVAVTGEHGYTF

clone_size: -
d_call: -
v_call: TRBV5-1
j_call: TRBJ2-3
cdr3_nt: TGCGCCAGCAGCTTGGGAGACAGCACAGATACGCAGTATTTT
cdr3_aa: CASSLGDSTDTQYF

clone_size: -
d_call: TRBD2
v_call: TRBV6-5
j_call: TRBJ2-3
cdr3_nt: TGTGCCAGCACCCCTAGCGGGGGGTCCACAGATACGCAGTATTTT
cdr3_aa: CASTPSGGSTDTQYF

clone_size: -
d_call: TRBD1
v_call: TRBV7-8
j_call: TRBJ1-6
cdr3_nt: TGTGCCAGCAGCCCAGACAGGGTACTTTATAATTCACCCCTCCACTTT
cdr3_aa: CASSPDRVLYNSPLHF

clone_size: -
d_call: TRBD2
v_call: TRBV2
j_call: TRBJ2-5
cdr3_nt: TGTGCCGGATCCCCGGGACTAGCGGGAAAGGAGACCCAGTACTTC
cdr3_aa: CAGSPGLAGKETQYF

clone_size: -
d_call: -
v_call: TRBV5-1
j_call: TRBJ2-3
cdr3_nt: TGCGCCAGTACCCCCATCTTGGGGGGGGCAAGCACAGATACGCAGTATTTT
cdr3_aa: CASTPILGGASTDTQYF

clone_size: -
d_call: -
v_call: TRBV7-8
j_call: TRBJ2-2
cdr3_nt: TGTGCCAGCAGCTTATCCCTTCTTGGAGGGGTTAGAACCGGGGAGCTGTTTTTT
cdr3_aa: CASSLSLLGGVRTGELFF

clone_size: -
d_call: -
v_call: TRBV5-1
j_call: TRBJ2-1
cdr3_nt: TGCGCCAGCAGCTTGGGCGTAGCCAGCTCCTACAATGAGCAGTTCTTC
cdr3_aa: CASSLGVASSYNEQFF

clone_size: -
d_call: TRBD2
v_call: TRBV5-8
j_call: TRBJ2-1
cdr3_nt: TGTGCCAGCAGCTTGGGATTAGCGGGCAATGAGCAGTTCTTC
cdr3_aa: CASSLGLAGNEQFF

clone_size: -
d_call: TRBD1
v_call: TRBV7-3
j_call: TRBJ1-5
cdr3_nt: TGTGCCAGCAGCTGGCATTGGACAGGGTCCGATCAGCCCCAGCATTTT
cdr3_aa: CASSWHWTGSDQPQHF

clone_size: -
d_call: -
v_call: TRBV7-8
j_call: TRBJ1-2
cdr3_nt: TGTGCCAGCAGCTCTACGATGGTAGGCTACACCTTC
cdr3_aa: CASSSTMVGYTF

clone_size: -
d_call: TRBD1
v_call: TRBV5-1
j_call: TRBJ1-1
cdr3_nt: TGCGCCAGCAGTACAGGGGGGCAGGGGAGTCGAGCTTTCTTT
cdr3_aa: CASSTGGQGSRAFF

clone_size: -
d_call: -
v_call: TRBV13
j_call: TRBJ2-2
cdr3_nt: TGTGCCAGCAGCTTCGGACAGAAGTCCACCGGGGAGCTGTTTTTT
cdr3_aa: CASSFGQKSTGELFF